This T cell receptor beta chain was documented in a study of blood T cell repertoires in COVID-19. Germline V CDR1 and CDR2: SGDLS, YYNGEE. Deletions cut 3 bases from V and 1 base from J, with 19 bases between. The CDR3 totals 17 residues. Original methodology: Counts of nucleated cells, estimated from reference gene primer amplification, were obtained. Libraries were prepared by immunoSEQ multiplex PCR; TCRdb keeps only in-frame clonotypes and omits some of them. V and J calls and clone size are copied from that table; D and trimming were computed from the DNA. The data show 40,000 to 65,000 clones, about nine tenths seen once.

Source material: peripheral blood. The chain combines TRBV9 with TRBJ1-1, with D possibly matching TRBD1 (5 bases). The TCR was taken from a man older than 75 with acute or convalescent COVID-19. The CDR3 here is CASSEPPGGVGNTEAFF. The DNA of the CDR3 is TGTGCCAGCAGCGAACCTCCCGGGGGGGTCGGGAACACTGAAGCTTTCTTT.